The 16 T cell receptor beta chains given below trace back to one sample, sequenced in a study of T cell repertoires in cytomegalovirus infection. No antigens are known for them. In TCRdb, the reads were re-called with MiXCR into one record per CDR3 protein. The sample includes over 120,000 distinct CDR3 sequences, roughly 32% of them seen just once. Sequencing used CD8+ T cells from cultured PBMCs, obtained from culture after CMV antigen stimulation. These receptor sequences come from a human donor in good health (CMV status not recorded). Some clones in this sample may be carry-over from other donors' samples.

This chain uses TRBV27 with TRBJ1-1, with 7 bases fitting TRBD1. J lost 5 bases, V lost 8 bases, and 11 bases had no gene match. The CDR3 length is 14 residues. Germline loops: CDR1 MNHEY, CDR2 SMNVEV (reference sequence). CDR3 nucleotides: TGTGCCAGCCAGCGGACAGGCCAGGGGACTGAAGCTTTCTTT. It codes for CASQRTGQGTEAFF.

The CDR3 nucleotides are TGTGCCAGCAGCTTCCAGGGGGGAAGGTATGGCTACACCTTC. Translating gives CASSFQGGRYGYTF. The chain has TRBV7-9 and TRBJ1-2; 7 bases line up with TRBD1. V trimming: 3 bases; J trimming: 5 bases; junction bases outside the gene matches: 6. The CDR3 totals 14 residues. Per germline, CDR1 SEHNR and CDR2 FQNEAQ (reference sequence).

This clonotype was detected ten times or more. The CDR3 is CASSVRTLSDSTDTQYF. CDR3 nucleotides: TGTGCCAGCAGCGTACGGACTCTATCCGACTCCACAGATACGCAGTATTTT. The V gene is TRBV5-6, the J gene TRBJ2-3; TRBD2 is a possible D gene (5 bases). Germline V gene data show CDR1 as SGHDT and CDR2 as YYEEEE. The V gene lost 4 bases and the J gene lost 2 bases, with 20 bases spanning the gap. The CDR3 extends over 17 amino acids.

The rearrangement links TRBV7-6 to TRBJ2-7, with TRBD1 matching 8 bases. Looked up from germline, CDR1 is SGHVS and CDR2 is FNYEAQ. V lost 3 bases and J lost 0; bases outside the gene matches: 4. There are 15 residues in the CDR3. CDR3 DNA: TGTGCCAGCAGCTTGGTCACAGGGGGCTCCTACGAGCAGTACTTC. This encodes CASSLVTGGSYEQYF.

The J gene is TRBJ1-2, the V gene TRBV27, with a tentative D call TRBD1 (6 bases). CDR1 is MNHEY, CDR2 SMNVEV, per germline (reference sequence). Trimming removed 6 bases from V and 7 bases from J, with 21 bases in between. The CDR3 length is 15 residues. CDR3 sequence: CASSRDPLRGIGYTF. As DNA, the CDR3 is TGTGCCAGCAGCCGAGACCCGTTGAGGGGGATTGGCTACACCTTC.

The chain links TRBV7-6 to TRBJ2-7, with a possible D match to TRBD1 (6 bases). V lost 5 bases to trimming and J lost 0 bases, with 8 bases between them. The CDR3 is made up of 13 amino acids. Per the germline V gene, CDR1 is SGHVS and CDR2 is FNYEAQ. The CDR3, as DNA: TGTGCCAGCAGCCAGGGGCACTCCTACGAGCAGTACTTC. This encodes CASSQGHSYEQYF.

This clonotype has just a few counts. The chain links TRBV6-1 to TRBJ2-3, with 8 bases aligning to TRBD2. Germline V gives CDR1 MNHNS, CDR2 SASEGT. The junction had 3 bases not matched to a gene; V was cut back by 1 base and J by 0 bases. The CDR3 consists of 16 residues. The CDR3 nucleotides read TGTGCCAGCAGTGAAGTATTAGCGGGAAGCACAGATACGCAGTATTTT. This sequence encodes CASSEVLAGSTDTQYF.

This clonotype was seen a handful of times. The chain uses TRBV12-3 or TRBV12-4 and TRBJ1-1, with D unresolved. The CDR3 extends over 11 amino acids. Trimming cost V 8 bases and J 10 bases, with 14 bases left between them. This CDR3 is CASGWAPGAFF. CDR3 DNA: TGTGCCAGCGGTTGGGCCCCAGGAGCTTTCTTT.

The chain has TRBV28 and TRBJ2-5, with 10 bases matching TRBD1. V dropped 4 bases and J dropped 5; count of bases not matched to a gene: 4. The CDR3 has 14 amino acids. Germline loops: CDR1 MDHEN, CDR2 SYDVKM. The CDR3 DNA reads TGTGCCAGCAGTTCCGGGACAGGGGCGGAGACCCAGTACTTC. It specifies CASSSGTGAETQYF.

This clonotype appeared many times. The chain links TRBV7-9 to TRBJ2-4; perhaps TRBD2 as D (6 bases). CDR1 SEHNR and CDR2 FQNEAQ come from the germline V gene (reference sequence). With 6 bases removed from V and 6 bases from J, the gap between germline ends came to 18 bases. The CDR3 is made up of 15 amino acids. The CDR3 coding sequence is TGTGCCAGCAGTTCGGACTCAGGGAGGAGAAACATTCAGTACTTC. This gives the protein CASSSDSGRRNIQYF. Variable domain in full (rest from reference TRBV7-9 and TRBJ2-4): DTGVSQNPRHKITKRGQNVTFRCDPISEHNRLYWYRQTLGQGPEFLTYFQNEAQLEKSRLLSDRFSAERPKGSFSTLEIQRTEQGDSAMYLCASSSDSGRRNIQYFGAGTRLSVL.

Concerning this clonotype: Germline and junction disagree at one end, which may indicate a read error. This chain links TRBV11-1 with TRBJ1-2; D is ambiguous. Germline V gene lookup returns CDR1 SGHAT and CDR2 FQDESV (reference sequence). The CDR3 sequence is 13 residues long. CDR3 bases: TGTGCCAACAGCTTTTGGGGATTGGATGGCTACACCTTC. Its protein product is CANSFWGLDGYTF. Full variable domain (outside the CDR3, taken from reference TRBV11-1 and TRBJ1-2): EAEVAQSPRYKITEKSQAVAFWCDPISGHATLYWYRQILGQGPELLVQFQDESVVDDSQLPKDRFSAERLKGVDSTLKIQPAELGDSAMYLCANSFWGLDGYTFGSGTRLTVV.

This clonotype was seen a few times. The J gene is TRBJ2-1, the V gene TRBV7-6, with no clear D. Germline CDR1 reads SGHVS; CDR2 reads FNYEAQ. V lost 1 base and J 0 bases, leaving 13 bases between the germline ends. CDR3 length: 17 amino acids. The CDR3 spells CASSLEGNPLSYNEQFF. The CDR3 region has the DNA TGTGCCAGCAGCTTAGAGGGTAATCCTCTCTCCTACAATGAGCAGTTCTTC.

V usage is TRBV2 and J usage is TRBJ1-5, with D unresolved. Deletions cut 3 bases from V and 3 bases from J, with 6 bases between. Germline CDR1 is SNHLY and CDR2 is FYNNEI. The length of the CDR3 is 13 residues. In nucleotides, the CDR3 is TGTGCCAGCAGTGATCCGGCCAATCAGCCCCAGCATTTT. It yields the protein CASSDPANQPQHF.

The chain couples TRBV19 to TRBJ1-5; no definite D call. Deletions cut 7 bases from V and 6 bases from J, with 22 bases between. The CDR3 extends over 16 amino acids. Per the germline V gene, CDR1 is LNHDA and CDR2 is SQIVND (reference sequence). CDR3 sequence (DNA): TGTGCCAGTACCGGTCTTCGTACCGAGGATGGTCAGCCCCAGCATTTT. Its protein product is CASTGLRTEDGQPQHF. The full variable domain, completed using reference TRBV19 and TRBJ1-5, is DGGITQSPKYLFRKEGQNVTLSCEQNLNHDAMYWYRQDPGQGLRLIYYSQIVNDFQKGDIAEGYSVSREKKESFPLTVTSAQKNPTAFYLCASTGLRTEDGQPQHFGDGTRLSIL.

The CDR3 sequence: CASSQGRLATEAFF. The CDR3 nucleotides read TGCGCCAGCAGCCAAGGACGTCTCGCCACTGAAGCTTTCTTT. V gene TRBV4-3 combines with J gene TRBJ1-1; D uncertain. The germline CDR1 and CDR2 sequences are LGHNA and YSLEER. V dropped 1 base and J dropped 4 bases, with 10 bases sitting between them. The CDR3 sequence is 14 residues long.

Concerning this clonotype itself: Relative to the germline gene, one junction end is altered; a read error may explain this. The DNA for the CDR3 is TGTCCCAGCAGCCCCGAAAGGGGGTACACTGAAGCTTTCTTT. It is translated as CPSSPERGYTEAFF. This rearrangement joins TRBV7-3 to TRBJ1-1; the D gene is possibly TRBD1 (6 bases). The CDR3 has 14 residues. CDR1 and CDR2 from the germline V gene are SGHTA and FQGTGA.